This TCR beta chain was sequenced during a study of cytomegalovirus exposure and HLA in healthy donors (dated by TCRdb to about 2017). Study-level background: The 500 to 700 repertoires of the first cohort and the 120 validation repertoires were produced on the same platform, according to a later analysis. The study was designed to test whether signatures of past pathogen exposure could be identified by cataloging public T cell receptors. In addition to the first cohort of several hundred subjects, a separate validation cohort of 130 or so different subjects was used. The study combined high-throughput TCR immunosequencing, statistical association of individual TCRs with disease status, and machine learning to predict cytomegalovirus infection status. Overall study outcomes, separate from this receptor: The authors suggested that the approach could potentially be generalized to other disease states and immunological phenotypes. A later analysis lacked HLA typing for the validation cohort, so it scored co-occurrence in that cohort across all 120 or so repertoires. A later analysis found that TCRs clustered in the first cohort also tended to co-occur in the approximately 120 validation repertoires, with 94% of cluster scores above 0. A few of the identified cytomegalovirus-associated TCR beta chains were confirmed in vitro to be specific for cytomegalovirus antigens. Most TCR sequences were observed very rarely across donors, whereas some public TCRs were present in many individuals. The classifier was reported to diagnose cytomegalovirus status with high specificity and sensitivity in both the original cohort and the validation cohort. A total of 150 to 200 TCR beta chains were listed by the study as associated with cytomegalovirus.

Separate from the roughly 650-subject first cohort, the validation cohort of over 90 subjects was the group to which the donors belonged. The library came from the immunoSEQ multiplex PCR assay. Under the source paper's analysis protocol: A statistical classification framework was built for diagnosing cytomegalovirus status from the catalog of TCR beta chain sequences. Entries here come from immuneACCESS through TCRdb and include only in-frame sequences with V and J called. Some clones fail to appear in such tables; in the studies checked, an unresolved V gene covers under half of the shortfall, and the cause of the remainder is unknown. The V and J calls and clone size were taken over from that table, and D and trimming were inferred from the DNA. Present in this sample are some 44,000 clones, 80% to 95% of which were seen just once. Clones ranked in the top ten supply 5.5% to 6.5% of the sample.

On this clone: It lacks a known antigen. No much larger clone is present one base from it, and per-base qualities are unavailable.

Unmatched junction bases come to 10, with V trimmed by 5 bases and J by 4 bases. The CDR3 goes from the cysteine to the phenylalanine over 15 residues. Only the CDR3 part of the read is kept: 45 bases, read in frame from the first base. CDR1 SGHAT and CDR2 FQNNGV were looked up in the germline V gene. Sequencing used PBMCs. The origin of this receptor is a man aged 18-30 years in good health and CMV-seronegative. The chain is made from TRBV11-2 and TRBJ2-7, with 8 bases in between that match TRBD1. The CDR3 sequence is CASSPRRQGFYEQYF. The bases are TGTGCCAGCAGCCCCCGGAGACAGGGGTTTTACGAGCAGTACTTC.